The source of this TCR beta chain is a study of T cells in Graves' hyperthyroidism and ophthalmopathy (dated by TCRdb to the late 2010s). Regarding the study in general: Peripheral blood samples were taken at the time of initial diagnosis, prior to any treatment. TCR Vbeta CDR3 sequencing of 120 to 150 peripheral blood samples (under 45 ophthalmopathy, around 80 hyperthyroidism and roughly 17 progressor patients) is reported in the paper. The 100 or so discovery patients were divided at random into training and test sets in a 7:3 ratio. A discovery cohort of roughly 100 patients, about 40 with Graves' ophthalmopathy and 55 to 60 with stable Graves' hyperthyroidism, was used to find distinguishing TCR V-J signatures. Whether ophthalmopathy could be predicted prospectively was tested in an independent validation cohort made up of about 20 hyperthyroidism patients plus 17 patients who later progressed to ophthalmopathy. In more than 5 Graves' hyperthyroidism patients, the study also compared T-cell repertoires from thyroid tissue with T-cell repertoires from blood. After blood sampling, hyperthyroidism patients were treated with methimazole at a starting dose of 30 mg daily, and ophthalmopathy patients were treated with high-dose intravenous methylprednisolone. General conclusions and limits of the study: In cross-validation, a model built on a 13 V-J signature told ophthalmopathy apart from stable hyperthyroidism with less than 90% sensitivity and roughly 83% specificity, and in testing the same model reached 80%/75%. In validation, the model predicted progression to ophthalmopathy a median of about 6.5 months before onset, with approximately 68% sensitivity and about 72% specificity. Sample size was not statistically predetermined, and blinding of investigators to group allocation was not performed. Most expanded thyroid clonotypes (frequency above 0.001) were also detected in blood, a finding suggesting that blood repertoires may reflect thyroid immune responses.

A remark on this clonotype: Its target antigen remains unknown. The input lacks base qualities; no much larger clone sits a single base away.

Hyperthyroidism patients were newly diagnosed, had a disease duration of under 2 months, and were aged 18 to 65 years. The study excluded patients with uncontrolled infections, other autoimmune diseases, pregnancy or lactation. Diagnoses were established on the basis of clinical symptoms, serum thyroxine and TRAb, thyroid ultrasound, and orbital computed tomography. For progressor patients, blood was drawn at the first diagnosis of hyperthyroidism, before any ophthalmopathy symptoms had appeared. Ficoll-Paque density gradient centrifugation was used to isolate PBMCs from about 9 ml of fresh peripheral blood. Progressor patients were defined as those initially diagnosed with Graves' hyperthyroidism in whom ophthalmopathy developed during follow-up. Total RNA was extracted using Trizol reagent, and RNA quality was assessed on an Agilent 2100 Bioanalyzer. The TCR beta CDR3 regions were amplified from RNA transcripts. The TCR CDR3 was subjected to a first round of RT-PCR using the HTBI primer set and the Qiagen OneStep RT-PCR kit. Libraries were constructed in a second round of multiplex PCR, after which size selection and purification were performed. Paired-end sequencing of the libraries was performed with 100 bp reads on an Illumina HiSeq2000. In the original analysis: SOAPnuke was used to process the raw data, with reads discarded if the reads contained adapters or uncalled bases, had a mean Phred below 15, or lacked an exact constant-primer or identifier match. COPE v1.2.5 was used to merge high-quality paired reads, and clonotypes were defined as unique nucleotide sequences. Clonotypes were aligned to IMGT TRBV, TRBD and TRBJ reference segments using MiTCR v1.1. Only V-J combinations with frequency above 0.0001, covering 99% to 99.2% of repertoires, were analysed. A TCS score was defined as the ratio between F50 (clonal expansion) and ExV (chaos), using BLOSUM62-based TCRdist between CDR3 peptides within each V-J. Welch's t-statistics and random forest reduced around 510 V-J features to roughly 13, which were used in a naive Bayes classifier (R e1071). In-frame beta chains were kept once TCRdb had trimmed the public reads at Q25 with fastp and called clones with MiXCR. CDR3 protein sequences are deduplicated, and each keeps its most common genes and DNA. The authors' filters were not applied to this entry. This sample holds around 380,000 distinct CDR3 sequences; around an eighth were observed only once. The ten top clones hold less than 25% of the sample.

From the germline V gene (reference sequence), CDR1 is SEHNR and CDR2 is FQNEAQ. V is trimmed back by 5 bases and J by 4 bases, and the junction contains 10 bases that no gene match accounts for. The CDR3 numbers 15 residues from cysteine through phenylalanine. Kept here is only the CDR3 DNA, which spans 45 bases and is read in frame from base 1. The receptor's source is a man younger than 45 with Graves' hyperthyroidism that later progressed to Graves' ophthalmopathy. The chain is encoded by TRBV7-9 joined to TRBJ2-7; the central 8 bases match TRBD2. Sequenced sample: blood. The CDR3 loop reads CASSPRGVAVYEQYF. The DNA sequence follows: TGTGCCAGCAGCCCGCGGGGGGTGGCCGTGTACGAGCAGTACTTC.